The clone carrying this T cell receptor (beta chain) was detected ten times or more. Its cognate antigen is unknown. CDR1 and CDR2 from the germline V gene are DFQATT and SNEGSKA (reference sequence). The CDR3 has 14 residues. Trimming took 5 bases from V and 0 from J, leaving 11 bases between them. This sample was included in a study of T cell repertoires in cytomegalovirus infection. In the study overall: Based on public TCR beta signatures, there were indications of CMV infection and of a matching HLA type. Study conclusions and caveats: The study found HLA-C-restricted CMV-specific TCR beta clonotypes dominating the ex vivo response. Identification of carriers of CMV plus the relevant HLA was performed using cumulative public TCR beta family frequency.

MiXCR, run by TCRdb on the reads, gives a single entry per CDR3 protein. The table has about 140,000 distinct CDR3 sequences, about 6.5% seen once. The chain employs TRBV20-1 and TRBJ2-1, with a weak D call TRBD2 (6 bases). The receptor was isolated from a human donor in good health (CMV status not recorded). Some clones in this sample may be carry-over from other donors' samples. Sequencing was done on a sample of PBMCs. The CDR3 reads CSARLVSSYNEQFF. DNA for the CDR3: TGCAGTGCTCGACTAGTGAGCTCCTACAATGAGCAGTTCTTC.